These 5 T cell receptor beta chains were sequenced from one sample in a study of T cells in localized non-small cell lung cancer (dated by TCRdb to 2020 to 2022). The method was the immunoSEQ multiplex PCR assay. Here the immuneACCESS table is served through TCRdb, limited to in-frame sequences with V and J called. Missing clones are a known gap in these copies; in checked studies unresolved V genes cover under half, and the rest lacks a known reason. The sample includes 35,000 to 40,000 clones, with 80% to 90% observed a single time. The ten biggest clones cover about 2.5% of the sample. The source was peripheral blood, collected before any cancer treatment. The receptor set was obtained from a woman aged 40-70 years with stage I lung adenocarcinoma.

This sequence joins TRBV7-2 and TRBJ2-7; the match to TRBD1 covers 7 bases. CDR1 SGHTA and CDR2 FQGNSA come from the germline V gene. V lost 6 bases to trimming and J lost 4 bases; unmatched junction nucleotides: 12. CDR3 size: 15 residues. Written as DNA, the CDR3 is TGTGCCAGCAGTTCCGCCTCCGGGACAGTGTACGAGCAGTACTTC. Translating it yields CASSSASGTVYEQYF. Combining the CDR3 with reference TRBV7-2 and TRBJ2-7 gives the whole variable domain GAGVSQSPSNKVTEKGKDVELRCDPISGHTALYWYRQSLGQGLEFLIYFQGNSAPDKSGLPSDRFSAERTGGSVSTLTIQRTQQEDSAVYLCASSSASGTVYEQYFGPGTRLTVT.

The V call is TRBV7-9, the J call TRBJ2-7, with D possibly called TRBD1 or TRBD2 (5 bases each). This CDR3 comprises 14 residues. V was trimmed by 4 bases and J by 0 bases, leaving 10 bases between them. Germline CDR1 and CDR2: SEHNR and FQNEAQ (reference sequence). Written as DNA, the CDR3 is TGTGCCAGCAGCTCCGGGGCGAGCTCCTACGAGCAGTACTTC. It encodes CASSSGASSYEQYF.

The V call is TRBV10-3, the J call TRBJ1-2, with D possibly matching TRBD1 (5 bases). With 4 bases removed from V and 2 bases from J, the gap between germline ends came to 8 bases. Germline V lookup: CDR1 ENHRY, CDR2 SYGVKD. CDR3 length: 13 amino acids. DNA of the CDR3: TGTGCCATCAGTGGGGGGGGAAACTATGGCTACACCTTC. It codes for CAISGGGNYGYTF.

The V call is TRBV18, the J call TRBJ2-3, with D unclear. CDR3 size: 15 residues. Germline-derived CDR1 and CDR2 are KGHSH and LQKENI. The V gene lost 6 bases and the J gene lost 2 bases, with 15 bases spanning the gap. The CDR3 DNA is TGTGCCAGCTCCCCCTCCCTGGGCCCCACAGATACGCAGTATTTT. Residues: CASSPSLGPTDTQYF.

V is TRBV28 and J is TRBJ1-1, with TRBD1 matching over 8 bases. Trimming took 4 bases from V and 6 from J; bases not matched to a gene: 10. The germline V gene encodes CDR1 MDHEN and CDR2 SYDVKM. This CDR3 region has 15 residues. In DNA form, the CDR3 reads TGTGCCAGCAGTTATCGGACAGGGCAGTCTGCTGAAGCTTTCTTT. This sequence encodes CASSYRTGQSAEAFF.